This section outlines one T cell receptor beta chain sequence together with its context. Its antigen remains unidentified. This sample was included in a study of OX40 agonist ivuxolimab in advanced cancers. Overall study context: As their treatment, patients were administered ivuxolimab, an agonistic anti-OX40 (CD134) antibody. Ivuxolimab, which patients received intravenously every 2 weeks, was dosed at 0.01 to 10 mg/kg. General study findings and limits: Normalized T-cell clonal expansion was also low in some nonresponders.

Assay used: immunoSEQ multiplex PCR; TCRdb lists only in-frame clones, some missing. The table records 60,000 or so clones, over 80% of them present only once. The CDR3 is 15 residues long. The V segment lost 6 bases and the J segment 7 bases; nucleotides outside the gene matches: 10. Germline V gives CDR1 MDHEN, CDR2 SYDVKM. The starting material was CD4+ or CD8+ T cells sorted from blood, obtained in a trial of the OX40 agonist ivuxolimab. The clonotype originates from an adult with an advanced solid tumor such as melanoma, head and neck, liver or kidney cancer. The chain is built from TRBV28 and TRBJ2-2; 8 positions match TRBD2. CDR3 protein: CASSPPGREGGELFF. The CDR3, as DNA: TGTGCCAGCAGCCCTCCCGGGAGGGAGGGCGGGGAGCTGTTTTTT.